This is a list of T cell receptor beta chains from one sample in a study of CD8 T cells in Susac syndrome. TCRdb redid the calling of the immunoSEQ multiplex PCR reads with MiXCR, one entry per CDR3 protein. The repertoire holds approximately 120,000 distinct CDR3 sequences, with around 91% as singletons. Sequencing used CD8+ T cells from PBMCs. Every receptor here comes from a human donor with multiple sclerosis. Each CDR3 is given with its conserved first and last residue.

J,V,CDR3
TRBJ1-1,TRBV7-9,CASSGTGGDTEAFF
TRBJ2-7,TRBV24-1,CATSDFNGYEQYF
TRBJ2-2,TRBV12-3/TRBV12-4,CASLGGGELFF
TRBJ2-2,TRBV5-1,CASSVQGPPTGELFF
TRBJ1-2,TRBV6-1,CASLNLDRSLTYGYTF
TRBJ2-2,TRBV7-9,CASSFRSGVGELFF
TRBJ2-2,TRBV9,CASSPGELDLAGELFF
TRBJ2-2,TRBV5-1,CASSYRVTGELFF
TRBJ1-2,TRBV9,CASSEEWYGYTF
TRBJ2-1,TRBV24-1,CATSDQTEGYNEQFF
TRBJ2-7,TRBV7-3,CASSPRVAGAYEQYF
TRBJ1-1,TRBV11-2,CASSLEGPMNTEAFF
TRBJ1-5,TRBV27,CASSPRGGGNQPQHF
TRBJ2-1,TRBV3-1,CASSSPGLHSYNEQFF
TRBJ1-1,TRBV6-5,CASSYTQGRTEAFF
TRBJ2-7,TRBV27,CASSLTSAYEQYF
TRBJ2-1,TRBV27,CASSLLGGNEQFF
TRBJ1-2,TRBV7-9,CASSYDVRNYGYTF
TRBJ1-2,TRBV6-5,CASGEGAVNGYTF
TRBJ2-1,TRBV13,CASSLAPGGMEDEQFF
TRBJ1-2,TRBV13,CASSLGGDTYYGYTF
TRBJ1-1,TRBV19,CASSIGTLRAFF
TRBJ2-3,TRBV27,CASSPLAIGTDTQYF
TRBJ2-6,TRBV27,CASRPGQEYSGANVLTF
TRBJ1-2,TRBV12-3/TRBV12-4,CASLQAANYGYTF
TRBJ1-1,TRBV15,CATSPGTDTEAFF
TRBJ2-3,TRBV5-1,CASSLALGRGTDTQYF
TRBJ2-2,TRBV30,CAWRKRADTGELFF
TRBJ1-2,TRBV12-3/TRBV12-4,CASSFGVLNYGYTF
TRBJ2-7,TRBV30,CAWSDGTGVNEQYF
TRBJ1-2,TRBV2,CASREWGYGYTF
TRBJ1-1,TRBV9,CASSVRGDTLGTEAFF
TRBJ1-1,TRBV30,CAWSPTGHAFAFF
TRBJ1-1,TRBV24-1,CATSVGDFEAFF
TRBJ2-7,TRBV27,CASSDRADEQYF
TRBJ2-7,TRBV7-6,CASSLEIVGGSEQYF
TRBJ1-1,TRBV7-9,CASSLDSVNTEAFF
TRBJ1-5,TRBV19,CAVGPDPQPQHF
TRBJ2-1,TRBV28,CASNRRESSYNEQFF
TRBJ2-5,TRBV28,CASSPLTGTGDGETQYF
TRBJ1-1,TRBV14,CASSQTRYTEAFF
TRBJ2-4,TRBV4-3,CASSRDGLAGGENIQYF